The following is a T cell receptor beta chain sequence with its context. The antigen it recognizes is unknown. The record has no base qualities; no much larger clone is one base away. The CDR3 goes from the cysteine to the phenylalanine over 11 residues. Of all the DNA, just the CDR3 is kept, 33 bases in frame from base 1. Via the germline V gene, CDR1 is SGHRS and CDR2 YFSETQ. V drops 4 bases and J drops 7 bases, leaving 8 bases in between. This sample was taken from a study of cytomegalovirus exposure and HLA in healthy donors (dated by TCRdb to the late 2010s). About the full investigation: According to a later analysis, the 120 or so validation repertoires were produced on the same platform as the 700 or so repertoires of the first cohort. The aim of the study was to test whether cataloging public T cell receptors could identify signatures of past pathogen exposure. Along with the approximately 700-subject first cohort, a separate validation cohort of 120 different subjects was used. The study combined high-throughput TCR immunosequencing, statistical association of individual TCRs with disease status, and machine learning to predict cytomegalovirus infection status.

The donors belonged to the validation cohort of over a hundred subjects, which was separate from the approximately 680-subject first cohort. Points the paper makes about the study in general: A later analysis found that TCRs clustered in the first cohort also tended to co-occur in the 120 validation repertoires, with approximately 93% of cluster scores above 0. It was suggested by the authors that the approach could potentially be generalized to other disease states and immunological phenotypes. Most TCR sequences were seen in very few donors, while some public TCRs were found in many individuals. In vitro tests confirmed that a few of the cytomegalovirus-associated TCR beta chains recognize cytomegalovirus antigens. All 110 or so repertoires were used to score co-occurrence in the validation cohort in a later analysis, because that analysis had no HLA typing for the cohort. In the study, 150 to 200 TCR beta chains were listed as associated with cytomegalovirus. The classifier was reported to diagnose cytomegalovirus status with high specificity and sensitivity in both the original cohort and the validation cohort.

The receptor library was made with the immunoSEQ multiplex PCR assay. The authors' pipeline ran thus. To diagnose cytomegalovirus status from the catalog of TCR beta chain sequences, a statistical classification framework was built. In TCRdb, the immuneACCESS table is reduced to in-frame sequences with V and J assigned. These tables do not hold every clone; where another copy was compared, an unresolved V gene accounts for under half, and the others remain unexplained. V and J calls and clone size are given by that table; D and trimming were obtained from the DNA. In all, the sample holds approximately 72,000 clones, and 90% to 95% of those were seen once. Roughly 0.63% of the sample is in the top ten clones.

Material for sequencing was PBMCs. The clonotype comes from a woman in her late teens or twenties in good health and CMV-seronegative. The chain is encoded by TRBV5-1 joined to TRBJ1-1; the D gene is not confidently resolved. The CDR3 protein sequence reads: CASSLNREAFF. The base sequence is TGCGCCAGCAGCCTAAACCGTGAAGCTTTCTTT.